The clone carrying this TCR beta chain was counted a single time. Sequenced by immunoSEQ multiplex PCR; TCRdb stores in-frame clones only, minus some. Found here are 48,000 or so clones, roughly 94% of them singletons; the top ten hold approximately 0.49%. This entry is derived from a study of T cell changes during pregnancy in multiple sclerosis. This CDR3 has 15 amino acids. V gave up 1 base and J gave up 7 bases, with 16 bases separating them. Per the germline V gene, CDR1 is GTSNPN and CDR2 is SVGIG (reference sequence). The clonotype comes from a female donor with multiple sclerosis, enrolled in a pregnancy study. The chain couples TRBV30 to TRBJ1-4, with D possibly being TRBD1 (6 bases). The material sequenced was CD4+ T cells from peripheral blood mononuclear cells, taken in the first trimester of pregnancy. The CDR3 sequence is CAWSATGWAGEKLFF. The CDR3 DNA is TGTGCCTGGAGTGCTACAGGGTGGGCGGGTGAAAAACTGTTTTTT.